The 21 T cell receptor beta chains below come from one sample, sequenced in a study of lymphopenia after photon versus proton radiotherapy. Clones were read by immunoSEQ multiplex PCR, and TCRdb kept only the in-frame ones, dropping some. The table shows about 50,000 clones, with roughly 90% occurring only once. The sample in question was peripheral blood, obtained from a patient treated with photon-based radiotherapy. The receptors shown here come from a woman between 35 and 50 years old with cholangiocarcinoma.

J is TRBJ1-3 and V is TRBV2, with D perhaps TRBD1 (5 bases). V was clipped by 8 bases and J by 0 bases, with 11 bases between them. The CDR3 totals 14 residues. Germline CDR1 is SNHLY and CDR2 is FYNNEI. CDR3 nucleotides: TGTGCCAGCGGGGACTCCTACTCTGGAAACACCATATATTTT. As protein: CASGDSYSGNTIYF.

This sequence joins TRBV7-3 and TRBJ1-2, with 7 bases identical to TRBD1. Germline trimming cut 0 bases from V and 7 bases from J; bases unmatched to any gene: 11. Germline V lookup: CDR1 SGHTA, CDR2 FQGTGA. The CDR3 spans 16 residues. The chain's CDR3 is CASSLTPGTDSLGYTF. The CDR3 DNA sequence: TGTGCCAGCAGCTTAACGCCCGGGACAGATTCTCTTGGCTACACCTTC.

The chain has TRBV5-6 and TRBJ1-1, with D unresolved. The V and J ends lost 4 bases and 6 bases respectively, with 10 bases between them. CDR3 length equals 12 residues. The germline V gene has CDR1 SGHDT and CDR2 YYEEEE. CDR3 nucleotide sequence: TGTGCCAGCAGCGTCGGGTCGTCTGAAGCTTTCTTT. Its translation: CASSVGSSEAFF.

The V and J genes are TRBV7-9 and TRBJ2-5; D gene ambiguous. The CDR3 contains 19 residues. Germline loops: CDR1 SEHNR, CDR2 FQNEAQ (reference sequence). Trimming took 5 bases from V and 7 from J, leaving 32 bases between them. CDR3 nucleotides: TGTGCCAGCAGCGCCCACGGCCGAGCCCCGGGCAACTCGAGAATGACCCAGTACTTC. Protein: CASSAHGRAPGNSRMTQYF. Filled out from reference TRBV7-9 and TRBJ2-5, the complete variable domain reads DTGVSQNPRHKITKRGQNVTFRCDPISEHNRLYWYRQTLGQGPEFLTYFQNEAQLEKSRLLSDRFSAERPKGSFSTLEIQRTEQGDSAMYLCASSAHGRAPGNSRMTQYFGPGTRLLVL.

This sequence joins TRBV27 and TRBJ1-1; D is perhaps TRBD1 (5 bases). V dropped 7 bases and J dropped 0 bases, with 18 bases sitting between them. This CDR3 is built from 16 residues. The germline gives CDR1 MNHEY, CDR2 SMNVEV (reference sequence). CDR3 region: CASNPAPTALNTEAFF. The CDR3 DNA reads as TGTGCCAGCAATCCAGCACCGACAGCCCTGAACACTGAAGCTTTCTTT.

V usage is TRBV7-8 and J usage is TRBJ2-7; 10 bases fit TRBD2. CDR3 size: 16 residues. After removal of 5 bases from V and 0 bases from J, the junction contained 7 bases not matched to a gene. Looked up from germline, CDR1 is SGHVS and CDR2 is FQNEAQ. The CDR3 loop is CASSRPTSGISYEQYF. As DNA, the CDR3 is TGTGCCAGCAGCCGACCTACTAGCGGGATCTCCTACGAGCAGTACTTC.

This clone was observed a single time. The V gene is TRBV11-2, the J gene TRBJ2-1; D unclear. There are 13 residues in the CDR3. Germline V lookup: CDR1 SGHAT, CDR2 FQNNGV. V lost 0 bases to trimming and J lost 5 bases, with 5 bases between them. The CDR3 loop is CASSLEQNNEQFF. Here the CDR3 DNA reads TGTGCCAGCAGCTTAGAACAGAACAATGAGCAGTTCTTC. The full variable domain, its missing parts supplied by reference TRBV11-2 and TRBJ2-1, is EAGVAQSPRYKIIEKRQSVAFWCNPISGHATLYWYQQILGQGPKLLIQFQNNGVVDDSQLPKDRFSAERLKGVDSTLKIQPAKLEDSAVYLCASSLEQNNEQFFGPGTRLTVL.

V gene TRBV7-6 combines with J gene TRBJ1-1; possible D gene TRBD1, 5 bases. With 5 bases removed from V and 5 bases from J, the gap between germline ends came to 18 bases. In germline, CDR1 is SGHVS, CDR2 FNYEAQ. The CDR3 loop spans 15 amino acids. The CDR3 here is CASSPLPGPGTEAFF. CDR3 sequence (DNA): TGTGCCAGCAGCCCCCTTCCAGGGCCGGGAACTGAAGCTTTCTTT.

V gene TRBV5-6 combines with J gene TRBJ2-7; D unclear. This CDR3 comprises 14 residues. Germline CDR1 reads SGHDT; CDR2 reads YYEEEE. Deletions cut 0 bases from V and 2 bases from J, with 9 bases between. CDR3 amino acids: CASSLGRRPYEQYF. The CDR3 nucleotides are TGTGCCAGCAGCTTGGGACGGCGACCCTACGAGCAGTACTTC.

V is TRBV27 and J is TRBJ2-3, with 8 bases aligning to TRBD1. The CDR3 spans 20 residues. Per germline, CDR1 MNHEY and CDR2 SMNVEV (reference sequence). Germline trimming cut 6 bases from V and 0 bases from J; bases unmatched to any gene: 20. The CDR3, as DNA: TGTGCCAGCAGCCCTAATGCCGGCAGGGGGCTAACCTTGAGCACAGATACGCAGTATTTT. Its protein product is CASSPNAGRGLTLSTDTQYF.

V and J are TRBV5-1 and TRBJ1-2; 7 bases are shared with TRBD1. Trimming removed 2 bases from V and 5 bases from J; junction bases left unmatched: 6. Germline V lookup: CDR1 SGHRS, CDR2 YFSETQ. This CDR3 has 14 amino acids. CDR3 loop: CASSFRQGTYGYTF. The CDR3, as DNA: TGCGCCAGCAGCTTCCGACAGGGAACTTATGGCTACACCTTC.

The V gene is TRBV7-9, the J gene TRBJ1-1, with TRBD1 matching over 8 bases. This CDR3 has 13 residues. CDR1 and CDR2 from the germline V gene are SEHNR and FQNEAQ (reference sequence). The trim removed 5 bases at V and 5 bases at J, leaving 4 bases unmatched. CDR3 DNA sequence: TGTGCCAGCAGCGACAGGGGAAGGACTGAAGCTTTCTTT. As protein: CASSDRGRTEAFF.

The V gene is TRBV29-1, the J gene TRBJ2-5; no firm D call. The CDR3 sequence is 10 residues long. Trimming cost V 5 bases and J 5 bases, with 6 bases left between them. Germline loops: CDR1 SQVTM, CDR2 ANQGSEA. The CDR3, as DNA: TGCAGCGTTCCCAGGGAGACCCAGTACTTC. Its translation: CSVPRETQYF.

The V and J genes are TRBV7-8 and TRBJ1-5; possibly TRBD1 for D (5 bases). CDR1 is SGHVS, CDR2 FQNEAQ, per germline. Trimming shortened V by 5 bases and J by 6 bases, and 14 bases separated the two germline ends. The CDR3 totals 14 residues. CDR3 in amino acids: CASSPSTGGQPQHF. DNA of the CDR3: TGTGCCAGCAGCCCTAGCACGGGGGGTCAGCCCCAGCATTTT. Using reference TRBV7-8 and TRBJ1-5 for the parts outside the CDR3, the full variable domain is GAGVSQSPRYKVAKRGQDVALRCDPISGHVSLFWYQQALGQGPEFLTYFQNEAQLDKSGLPSDRFFAERPEGSVSTLKIQRTQQEDSAVYLCASSPSTGGQPQHFGDGTRLSIL.

The chain recombines TRBV4-1 with TRBJ1-5; tentatively, D is TRBD1 (6 bases). Between the trimmed V and J ends, which lost 0 bases and 0 bases, there was a span of 15 bases. CDR1 is MGHRA, CDR2 YSYEKL, per germline. The CDR3 is 18 amino acids. The CDR3 DNA is TGCGCCAGCAGCCAAGAGGCCACAGGGAGAGATAGCAATCAGCCCCAGCATTTT. Protein sequence: CASSQEATGRDSNQPQHF.

V usage is TRBV7-8 and J usage is TRBJ2-7; D call uncertain. Deletions cut 0 bases from V and 4 bases from J, with 25 bases between. CDR1 SGHVS and CDR2 FQNEAQ come from the germline V gene. This CDR3 has 19 residues. The CDR3 sequence: CASSLATIPARVPRYEQYF. For the CDR3, the DNA is TGTGCCAGCAGCTTAGCTACAATACCAGCACGGGTGCCCCGTTACGAGCAGTACTTC.

The chain combines TRBV19 with TRBJ2-7; D tentatively fits TRBD1 or TRBD2 (5 bases each). Per the germline V gene, CDR1 is LNHDA and CDR2 is SQIVND (reference sequence). The length of the CDR3 is 13 residues. The V end lost 8 bases, the J end lost 4 bases, and 15 bases lay between the germline ends. The CDR3 DNA reads as TGTGCCAGTCAGAGGGACGGAGGATACGAGCAGTACTTC. Translation: CASQRDGGYEQYF.

The chain joins TRBV18 to TRBJ1-2, with D uncertain. Germline V gives CDR1 KGHSH, CDR2 LQKENI. The CDR3 runs 14 residues. V was clipped by 3 bases and J by 7 bases, with 15 bases between them. The CDR3 sequence is CASSPEGVGFGYTF. The CDR3 DNA sequence: TGTGCCAGCTCACCTGAGGGAGTGGGATTTGGCTACACCTTC.

This chain links TRBV5-1 with TRBJ2-5, with TRBD2 matching over 7 bases. Judging by the DNA end, TRBJ2-7 fits better; the J call may be wrong. Germline V lookup: CDR1 SGHRS, CDR2 YFSETQ. The CDR3 runs 14 residues. The CDR3 sequence is CASSLDRTSYEQYF. In nucleotides, the CDR3 is TGCGCCAGCAGCTTGGACAGGACTAGCTACGAGCAGTACTTC.

The V and J genes are TRBV27 and TRBJ1-1, with D unresolved. This CDR3 comprises 15 residues. Trimming cost V 2 bases and J 1 base, with 11 bases left between them. The V gene's germline CDR1 is MNHEY and CDR2 SMNVEV (reference sequence). The CDR3 region is CASSLLGRQNTEAFF. CDR3 bases: TGTGCCAGCAGTTTACTTGGCAGACAGAACACTGAAGCTTTCTTT.

The CDR3: CASSEAYSSGRGLVDNEQFF. The CDR3 DNA reads as TGTGCCAGCAGTGAAGCATATAGTAGCGGGAGGGGTCTTGTGGACAATGAGCAGTTCTTC. This chain links TRBV2 with TRBJ2-1; TRBD2 matches at 11 bases. Germline CDR1 SNHLY, CDR2 FYNNEI. Trimming cost V 0 bases and J 5 bases; bases outside gene matches: 15. The CDR3 loop spans 20 amino acids.